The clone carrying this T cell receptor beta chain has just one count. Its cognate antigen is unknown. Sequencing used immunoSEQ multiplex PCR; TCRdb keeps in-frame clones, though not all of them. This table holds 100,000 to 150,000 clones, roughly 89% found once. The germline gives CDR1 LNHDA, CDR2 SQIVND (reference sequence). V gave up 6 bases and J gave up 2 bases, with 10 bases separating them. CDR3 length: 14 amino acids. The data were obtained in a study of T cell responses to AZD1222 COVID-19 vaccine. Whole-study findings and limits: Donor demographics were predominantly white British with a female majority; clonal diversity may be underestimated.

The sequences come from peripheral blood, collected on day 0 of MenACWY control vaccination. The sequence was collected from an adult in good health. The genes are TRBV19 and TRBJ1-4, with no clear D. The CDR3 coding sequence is TGTGCCAGTAGCGCGACAACGACTAATGAAAAACTGTTTTTT. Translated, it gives CASSATTTNEKLFF.